These T cell receptor beta chains were read from a single sample in a study of blood T cell repertoires in COVID-19. The data were produced by immunoSEQ multiplex PCR, yet TCRdb's version contains in-frame clones alone and is incomplete. The sample lists 70,000 to 95,000 clones; 88% were seen once. Sequencing was carried out using peripheral blood. The receptors come from a man aged 50-60 years with active COVID-19. Both conserved end residues are part of each CDR3. Fields, in order: D gene, V gene, clone size, J gene, CDR3 protein, CDR3 DNA. A D gene is named only where the DNA matches it firmly. A row's size may be missing; if present it is once, few, many or a size class.

D: -; V: TRBV1; size: -; J: TRBJ2-4; CDR3: CTSSQEPDNGKNIQYF; DNA: TGCACCAGCAGCCAAGAACCGGACAATGGCAAAAACATTCAGTACTTC
D: TRBD1; V: TRBV6-5; size: -; J: TRBJ2-7; CDR3: CASSLDRTRSYEQYF; DNA: TGTGCCAGCAGCTTGGACAGGACCAGGTCCTACGAGCAGTACTTC
D: TRBD2; V: TRBV3-1/TRBV3-2; size: -; J: TRBJ2-3; CDR3: CASSQLREGDIDTQYF; DNA: TGTGCCAGCAGCCAACTGCGGGAGGGGGACATCGATACGCAGTATTTT
D: -; V: TRBV11-2; size: -; J: TRBJ2-3; CDR3: CASGANSVPDTQYF; DNA: TGTGCCAGCGGGGCGAATTCCGTCCCGGATACGCAGTATTTT
D: TRBD1; V: TRBV4-3; size: -; J: TRBJ2-6; CDR3: CASSPDRATGANVLTF; DNA: TGCGCCAGCAGCCCGGACAGGGCGACTGGGGCCAACGTCCTGACTTTC
D: -; V: TRBV9; size: -; J: TRBJ1-1; CDR3: CASSARTQGYPNTEAFF; DNA: TGTGCCAGCAGCGCAAGGACCCAGGGGTACCCGAACACTGAAGCTTTCTTT
D: -; V: TRBV29-1; size: few; J: TRBJ1-2; CDR3: CSVEAHRGGAGYTF; DNA: TGCAGCGTTGAAGCTCATCGAGGGGGGGCTGGCTACACCTTC
D: -; V: TRBV12-5; size: few; J: TRBJ2-1; CDR3: CASGLLNEQFF; DNA: TGTGCTAGTGGTTTGTTAAATGAGCAGTTCTTC
D: -; V: TRBV5-1; size: -; J: TRBJ1-4; CDR3: CASSDQGSVNEKLFF; DNA: TGCGCCAGCAGCGACCAGGGTTCGGTCAATGAAAAACTGTTTTTT
D: -; V: TRBV18; size: -; J: TRBJ2-5; CDR3: CASSPSGETQYF; DNA: TGTGCCAGCTCACCTAGCGGAGAGACCCAGTACTTC
D: TRBD2; V: TRBV10-3; size: -; J: TRBJ2-7; CDR3: CATRGTSGSNEYF; DNA: TGTGCCACCCGTGGGACTAGCGGGAGTAATGAGTACTTC
D: TRBD1; V: TRBV12-3/TRBV12-4; size: -; J: TRBJ1-2; CDR3: CASNYAGGDYTF; DNA: TGTGCCAGCAACTACGCAGGGGGCGACTACACCTTC
D: -; V: TRBV5-1; size: -; J: TRBJ2-5; CDR3: CASSYGSGRQETQYF; DNA: TGCGCCAGCAGCTACGGTTCTGGGAGGCAAGAGACCCAGTACTTC